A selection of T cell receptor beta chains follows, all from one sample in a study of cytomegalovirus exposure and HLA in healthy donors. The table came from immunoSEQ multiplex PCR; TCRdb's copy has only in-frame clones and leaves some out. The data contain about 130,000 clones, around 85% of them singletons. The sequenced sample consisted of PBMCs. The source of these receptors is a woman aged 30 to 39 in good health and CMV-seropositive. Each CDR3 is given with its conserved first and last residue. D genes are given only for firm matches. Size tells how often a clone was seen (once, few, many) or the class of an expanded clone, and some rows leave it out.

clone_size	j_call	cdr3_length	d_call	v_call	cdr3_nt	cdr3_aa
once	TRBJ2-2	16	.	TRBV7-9	TGTGCCAGCACCTCAACCCCGGGGGAAAACACCGGGGAGCTGTTTTTT	CASTSTPGENTGELFF
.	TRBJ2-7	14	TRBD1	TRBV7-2	TGTGCCAGCAGCCCCGGGACAGGAGGCTACGAGCAGTACTTC	CASSPGTGGYEQYF
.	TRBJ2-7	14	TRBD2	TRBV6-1	TGTGCCAGCAGTGGGACTAGCGGGTACTACGAGCAGTACTTC	CASSGTSGYYEQYF
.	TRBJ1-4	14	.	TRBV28	TGTGCCAGCAGTTTTGGCAGGGAGGTCGAAAAACTGTTTTTT	CASSFGREVEKLFF
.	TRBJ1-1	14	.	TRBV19	TGTGCCAGTAGTATCGGGGACATTAAGGCTGAAGCTTTCTTT	CASSIGDIKAEAFF
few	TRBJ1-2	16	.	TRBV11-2	TGTGCCAGCAGCTCGACCTCAGGGGCGGTTAACTATGGCTACACCTTC	CASSSTSGAVNYGYTF
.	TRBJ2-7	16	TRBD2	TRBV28	TGTGCCAGCACCATGGGGGGAGCGGGGCACTCCTACGAGCAGTACTTC	CASTMGGAGHSYEQYF
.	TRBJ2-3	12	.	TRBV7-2	TGTGCCAGCAGCTTTTATTCAGATACGCAGTATTTT	CASSFYSDTQYF
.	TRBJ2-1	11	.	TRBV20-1	TGCAGTGGCCTAGGAACGGATGAGCAGTTCTTC	CSGLGTDEQFF
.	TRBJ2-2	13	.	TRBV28	TGTGCCAGCAGCGCGAGCGTCCCCGGGGAGCTGTTTTTT	CASSASVPGELFF
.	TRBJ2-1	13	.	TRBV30	TGTGCCTGGAGTGGAGAGCGCTACAATGAGCAGTTCTTC	CAWSGERYNEQFF